These 13 T cell receptor beta chains share one sample of origin, sequenced in a study of CD8 T cells in Susac syndrome (dated by TCRdb to 2018 to 2020). The library was obtained by the immunoSEQ multiplex PCR assay. RNA was extracted using the RNeasy kit, and about 0.5 to 1 ug of the RNA was reverse transcribed with random hexamers. TCRdb itself trimmed the public reads at Q25 with fastp, ran MiXCR and retained productive beta chains. Rows are combined by CDR3 protein, so each entry shows the most common genes and DNA. This sample has about 73,000 distinct CDR3 sequences in its table, and about 95% of those were observed once. The ten largest make up 0.35% to 0.5% of the sample. Sequencing was done on a sample of CD8+ T cells from PBMCs. The receptor source for this set is a human donor with multiple sclerosis.

The gene calls are TRBV13 and TRBJ2-5, with unresolved D. The CDR3 consists of 13 residues. V lost 5 bases to trimming and J lost 3 bases, with 10 bases between them. Germline V gene sequence: CDR1 PRHDT, CDR2 FYEKMQ (reference sequence). CDR3 protein: CASSATDEETQYF. The CDR3 coding sequence is TGTGCCAGCAGCGCCACTGACGAAGAGACCCAGTACTTC.

The rearrangement links TRBV6-4 to TRBJ1-1; D call uncertain. Germline V gene lookup returns CDR1 MRHNA and CDR2 SNTAGT. Trimming removed 0 bases at V and 1 base at J, with 6 bases between. The CDR3 has 14 residues. Here the CDR3 reads CASSDSDGNTEAFF. Here the CDR3 DNA reads TGTGCCAGCAGTGACTCTGACGGGAACACTGAAGCTTTCTTT.

The genes are TRBV27 and TRBJ2-7; 7 positions agree with TRBD2. The V gene's germline CDR1 is MNHEY and CDR2 SMNVEV (reference sequence). V was pared by 6 bases and J by 4 bases, with 6 bases of the junction left unmatched. There are 13 residues in the CDR3. The CDR3 reads CASSTGGSYEQYF. The CDR3 region has the DNA TGTGCCAGCAGCACGGGAGGCAGTTACGAGCAGTACTTC.

The chain carries TRBV6-1 and TRBJ1-2; 8 bases align to TRBD1. The CDR3 contains 13 residues. The ends lost 4 bases at V and 7 bases at J; junction bases unmatched: 5. In germline, CDR1 is MNHNS, CDR2 SASEGT. CDR3 nucleotides: TGTGCCAGCAGTGCAGGACAGGGTCCTGGCTACACCTTC. Protein product: CASSAGQGPGYTF.

J is TRBJ1-1 and V is TRBV4-2; D is uncertain. Per germline, CDR1 LGHNA and CDR2 YNFKEQ. V dropped 1 base and J dropped 0 bases, with 9 bases sitting between them. The CDR3 totals 15 residues. CDR3 sequence reads: CASSQGQNMNTEAFF. For the CDR3, the DNA is TGTGCCAGCAGCCAAGGTCAGAACATGAACACTGAAGCTTTCTTT.

The V gene is TRBV29-1, the J gene TRBJ2-7; D is perhaps TRBD2 (5 bases). The CDR3 runs to 13 residues. Per the germline V gene, CDR1 is SQVTM and CDR2 is ANQGSEA. V lost 2 bases, J lost 6 bases, and 14 bases lay in between. CDR3 in amino acids: CSVERGRESEQYF. The CDR3 DNA sequence: TGCAGCGTTGAACGGGGTAGGGAATCCGAGCAGTACTTC.

This clonotype was picked up one time. This sequence joins TRBV11-2 and TRBJ1-5; D possibly corresponds to TRBD1 (5 bases). The CDR3 runs to 12 residues. Germline V lookup: CDR1 SGHAT, CDR2 FQNNGV. V was clipped by 4 bases and J by 7 bases, with 8 bases between them. The CDR3 nucleotides read TGTGCCAGCAGCTCGTGGGGGCAGCCCCAGCATTTT. It specifies CASSSWGQPQHF. Complete variable domain (other parts from reference TRBV11-2 and TRBJ1-5): EAGVAQSPRYKIIEKRQSVAFWCNPISGHATLYWYQQILGQGPKLLIQFQNNGVVDDSQLPKDRFSAERLKGVDSTLKIQPAKLEDSAVYLCASSSWGQPQHFGDGTRLSIL.

The chain uses TRBV5-4 and TRBJ2-7, with TRBD2 identical over 8 bases. Germline V gives CDR1 SGHNT, CDR2 YYREEE (reference sequence). The CDR3 covers 15 residues. V gave up 3 bases and J gave up 4 bases; unmatched junction bases: 9. The CDR3 here is CASSSGGMAGYEQYF. DNA for the CDR3: TGTGCCAGCAGCTCGGGGGGGATGGCGGGTTACGAGCAGTACTTC.

The chain uses TRBV12-3 or TRBV12-4 and TRBJ1-6, with a tentative D call TRBD1 (5 bases). Trimming removed 3 bases from V and 9 bases from J, with 12 bases in between. The CDR3 has 14 residues. DNA of the CDR3: TGTGCCAGCAGTTTGACCCGGGGGGGTTCACCCCTCCACTTT. Amino acids: CASSLTRGGSPLHF.

J is TRBJ1-1 and V is TRBV6-5, with unresolved D. From germline, CDR1 is MNHEY and CDR2 SVGAGI. Trimming stripped 8 bases from V and 7 bases from J, with 14 bases between. This CDR3 region has 12 residues. CDR3 residues: CASGTPQREAFF. CDR3 DNA: TGTGCCAGCGGCACCCCCCAACGTGAAGCTTTCTTT.

This chain links TRBV27 with TRBJ1-1, with D hard to call. Trimming left V 8 bases short and J 6 bases short, with 10 bases between. Germline lookup yields CDR1 MNHEY and CDR2 SMNVEV (reference sequence). The CDR3 contains 11 residues. The CDR3 region is CASRVGAEAFF. DNA for the CDR3: TGTGCCAGCCGGGTTGGCGCTGAAGCTTTCTTT.

The chain carries TRBV3-1 and TRBJ2-7; D uncertain. Germline V gene sequence: CDR1 LGHDT, CDR2 YNNKEL (reference sequence). The CDR3 contains 12 residues. The V end lost 0 bases, the J end lost 5 bases, and 5 bases lay between the germline ends. The CDR3 sequence is CASSQDADEQYF. Here the CDR3 DNA reads TGTGCCAGCAGCCAAGATGCAGACGAGCAGTACTTC.

The V gene is TRBV19, the J gene TRBJ2-4; D remains unclear. CDR1 and CDR2 (germline): LNHDA, SQIVND (reference sequence). The CDR3 is 16 residues long. V was pared by 1 base and J by 1 base, with 11 bases between. The CDR3 loop reads CASSIGSRRAKNIQYF. CDR3 DNA: TGTGCCAGTAGTATAGGGTCCCGTCGGGCCAAAAACATTCAGTACTTC.